This T cell receptor beta chain comes out of a study of blood T cells in healthy people across ages. The use of a sample-barcoded 5' primer and a J-beta primer mix characterized a second PCR of about 7 to 12 cycles. MiXCR, applied by TCRdb to the 5' RACE reads, yields one record per CDR3 protein. The sample holds roughly 800,000 distinct CDR3 sequences, 53% seen once. This CDR3 comprises 16 residues. CDR1 is DFQATT and CDR2 is SNEGSKA in the germline V gene (reference sequence). Trimming cost V 3 bases and J 4 bases; bases outside gene matches: 7. This clonotype was observed a handful of times. Its antigen is not identified. Findings and caveats of the study: Fewer expanded clones and more diversity marked long-lived versus aged donors.

The chain employs TRBV20-1 and TRBJ2-1; 12 bases are a match to TRBD2. The origin of this receptor is a man older than 75 in good health. The sample consisted of blood. The CDR3 DNA sequence: TGCAGTGCTAGTCCACCCGGGACTAGCGGGTACAATGAGCAGTTCTTC. Protein sequence: CSASPPGTSGYNEQFF.